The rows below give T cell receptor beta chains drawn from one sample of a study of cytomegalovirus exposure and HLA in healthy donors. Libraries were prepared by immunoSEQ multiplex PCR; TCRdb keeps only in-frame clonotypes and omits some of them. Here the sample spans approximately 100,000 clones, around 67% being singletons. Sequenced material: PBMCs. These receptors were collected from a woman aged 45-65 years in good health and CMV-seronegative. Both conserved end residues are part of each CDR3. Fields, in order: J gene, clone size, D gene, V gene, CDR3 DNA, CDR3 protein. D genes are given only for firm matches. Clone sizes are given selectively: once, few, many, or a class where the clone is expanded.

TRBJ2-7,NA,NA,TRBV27,TGTGCCAGCAGGCGCCGACAGGCCCGAAGTGAGCAGTACTTC,CASRRRQARSEQYF
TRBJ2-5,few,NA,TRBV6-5,TGTGCCAGCAGCCGGGGTTTTTTGAGTGAGACCCAGTACTTC,CASSRGFLSETQYF
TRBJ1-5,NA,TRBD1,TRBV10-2,TGCGCCAGCAGTAGTGGACAGGTCGTAAGTCAGCCCCAGCATTTT,CASSSGQVVSQPQHF
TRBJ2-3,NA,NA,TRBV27,TGTGCCAGCAGATTGAGTCCCGGCACAGATACGCAGTATTTT,CASRLSPGTDTQYF
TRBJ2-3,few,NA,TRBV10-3,TGTGCCATCAGCTTGAAAGCGGTCAGCACAGATACGCAGTATTTT,CAISLKAVSTDTQYF
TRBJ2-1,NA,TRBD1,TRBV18,TGTGCCAGCTCACAGGGGGCTCCTGACAATGAGCAGTTCTTC,CASSQGAPDNEQFF
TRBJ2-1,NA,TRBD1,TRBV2,TGTGCCAGCAGTGAGGAAGGGGGCCAGTTCTTC,CASSEEGGQFF
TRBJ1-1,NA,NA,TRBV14,TGTGCCAGCAGCCAAGTAGCGTTTTACACTGAAGCTTTCTTT,CASSQVAFYTEAFF
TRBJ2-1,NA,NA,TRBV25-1,TGTGCCAGCAGTCTAAATGAGCAGTTCTTC,CASSLNEQFF
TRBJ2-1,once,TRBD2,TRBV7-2,TGTGCCAGCAGCAACCTAGGGGAGGGCCCCGAGCAGTTCTTC,CASSNLGEGPEQFF
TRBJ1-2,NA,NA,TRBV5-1,TGCGCCAGCAGCTTGGCAGGGTTTAGTAGCTACACCTTC,CASSLAGFSSYTF
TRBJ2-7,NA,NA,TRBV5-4,TGTGCCAGCAGCTTGGGAATAGCTGAAGCCTACGAGCAGTACTTC,CASSLGIAEAYEQYF
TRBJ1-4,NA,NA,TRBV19,TGTGCCAGTAGTATTATGCCAGGGAACGAAAAACTGTTTTTT,CASSIMPGNEKLFF
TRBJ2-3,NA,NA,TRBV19,TGTGCCAGTATGGAGGCTAGCGCATCAACAGATACGCAGTATTTT,CASMEASASTDTQYF
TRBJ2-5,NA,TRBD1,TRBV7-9,TGTGCCAGCAGCGCTAGGGGGCTGGAGACCCAGTACTTC,CASSARGLETQYF
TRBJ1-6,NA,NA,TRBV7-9,TGTGCCAGCAGCTTAAGGACGGACTTTTATTCACCCCTCCACTTT,CASSLRTDFYSPLHF
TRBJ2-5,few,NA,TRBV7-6,TGTGCCAGCAGGGACTGGAGACGCGAGGCCCAGTACTTC,CASRDWRREAQYF
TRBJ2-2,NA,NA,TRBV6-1,TGTGCCAGCAGTGAACAAGGGAGACGCGCCGGGGAGCTGTTTTTT,CASSEQGRRAGELFF
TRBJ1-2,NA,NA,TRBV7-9,TGTGCCAGCAGCTTCCTCAGAGGAAACTATGGCTACACCTTC,CASSFLRGNYGYTF
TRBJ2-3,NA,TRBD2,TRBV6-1,TGTGCCAGCAGTGGGATGAGCGGGGACCCGAGATCGACAGATACGCAGTATTTT,CASSGMSGDPRSTDTQYF
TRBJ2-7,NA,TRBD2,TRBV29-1,TGCAGCGCGGGGGGGACTAGCGGGAGTCCCGAGCAGTACTTC,CSAGGTSGSPEQYF
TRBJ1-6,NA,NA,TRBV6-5,TGTGCCAGCAGTTACGCAGAGGTAGCGGGCTCACCCCTCCACTTT,CASSYAEVAGSPLHF
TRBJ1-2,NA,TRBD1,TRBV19,TGTGCCAGTAGGCCAGCAGGGGGAAACTATGGCTACACCTTC,CASRPAGGNYGYTF
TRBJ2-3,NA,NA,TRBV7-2,TGTGCCAGCAGCTTAGGAGCGTCGGGCGGGTCGCAGTATTTT,CASSLGASGGSQYF
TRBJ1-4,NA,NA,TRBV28,TGTGCCAGCAGTTTCGGGGGTAATGAAAAACTGTTTTTT,CASSFGGNEKLFF
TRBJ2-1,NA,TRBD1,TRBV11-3,TGTGCCAGCAGCTTAGAATATAGGTTCGGTCGGGACAGCTCAAATGAGCAGTTCTTC,CASSLEYRFGRDSSNEQFF
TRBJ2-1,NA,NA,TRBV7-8,TGTGCCAGCAGCTTAGGACTAGGTTTCAACAATGAGCAGTTCTTC,CASSLGLGFNNEQFF
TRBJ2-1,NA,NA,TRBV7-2,TGTGCCAGCAGCTTACGTGGGCAAAATGAGCAGTTCTTC,CASSLRGQNEQFF
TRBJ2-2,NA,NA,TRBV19,TGTGCCAGTAGTCCTTTAGACGGGGAGCTGTTTTTT,CASSPLDGELFF
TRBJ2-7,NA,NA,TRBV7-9,TGTGCCAGCAGCTTAGCGCGGGGCTGGTCCTACGAGCAGTACTTC,CASSLARGWSYEQYF
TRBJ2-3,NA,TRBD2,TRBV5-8,TGTGCCAGCCAAGCGGGACCTAGCACAGATACGCAGTATTTT,CASQAGPSTDTQYF
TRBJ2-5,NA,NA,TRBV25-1,TGTGCCAGCAGTGAAGCACACGGGGAGACCCAGTACTTC,CASSEAHGETQYF
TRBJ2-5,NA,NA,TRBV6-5,TGTGCCAGTCGACAGCCGCCGGGCGCCCAGTACTTC,CASRQPPGAQYF
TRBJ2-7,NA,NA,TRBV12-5,TGTGCTAGTGGTTTGAACCAGGGGTCCTACGAGCAGTACTTC,CASGLNQGSYEQYF
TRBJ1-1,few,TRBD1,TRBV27,TGTGCCAGCAGGCGGGACAGGGGGCCTATTGAAGCTTTCTTT,CASRRDRGPIEAFF
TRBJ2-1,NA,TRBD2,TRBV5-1,TGCGCCAGCAGGGCAGAGGCACCGGGACTAGCGGGGTTTGAGCAGTTCTTC,CASRAEAPGLAGFEQFF
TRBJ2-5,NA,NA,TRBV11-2,TGTGCCAGCAGCCCAGCGGCTCCGCAAGAGACCCAGTACTTC,CASSPAAPQETQYF
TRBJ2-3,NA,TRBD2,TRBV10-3,TGTGCCATCAGTGAAGCGGGGGGGGGCACAGATACGCAGTATTTT,CAISEAGGGTDTQYF
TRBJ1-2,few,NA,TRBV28,TGTGCCAGCAGTTTACCAGGGAATGACTATGGCTACACCTTC,CASSLPGNDYGYTF
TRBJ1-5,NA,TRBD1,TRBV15,TGTGCCACCAGCAGTTGGGGACAGGGCCACGACAATCAGCCCCAGCATTTT,CATSSWGQGHDNQPQHF
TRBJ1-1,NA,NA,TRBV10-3,TGTGCCATCAGGGGGGGGAGGGGAGATGACACTGAAGCTTTCTTT,CAIRGGRGDDTEAFF
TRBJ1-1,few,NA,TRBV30,TGTGCCTGGAGTGTACTCGGGGGTGGCACTGAAGCTTTCTTT,CAWSVLGGGTEAFF
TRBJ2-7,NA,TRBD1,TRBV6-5,TGTGCCAGCAGGGTCACAGGACAGGGTGCCTACGAGCAGTACTTC,CASRVTGQGAYEQYF
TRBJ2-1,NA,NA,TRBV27,TGTGCCAGCCCAATTCTCAGGGATCCGGTCTACAATGAGCAGTTCTTC,CASPILRDPVYNEQFF
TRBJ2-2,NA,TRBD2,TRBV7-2,TGTGCCAGCAGCTTAAAGGGACTAGCGGGGACCAACACCGGGGAGCTGTTTTTT,CASSLKGLAGTNTGELFF
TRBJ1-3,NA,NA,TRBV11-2,TGTGCCAGCAGCTTTAGACTCTCTGGAAACACCATATATTTT,CASSFRLSGNTIYF